This T cell receptor (beta chain) was captured by sequencing in a study of Ad26.COV2.S vaccination and SARS-CoV-2 variants. The CDR3 length is 16 residues. The germline V gene encodes CDR1 SNHLY and CDR2 FYNNEI. As regards this clone: The junction shows a germline mismatch at one end, possibly a read error.

Sequencing used immunoSEQ multiplex PCR; TCRdb keeps in-frame clones, though not all of them. The table includes about 680,000 clones, more than 70% detected once. As for treatment: around 19 received Ad26.COV2.S at low or high dose, single or two shots; a few received placebo; per-sample allocation not given. The investigators took samples on day 63 after the first vaccine or placebo injection. The TCR sequence derives from a person aged 18-65 years who received the Ad26.COV2.S COVID-19 vaccine or a placebo. Specimen: peripheral blood, collected in a trial of Ad26.COV2.S vaccine versus placebo. The V call is TRBV2, the J call TRBJ2-3; D is perhaps TRBD1 or TRBD2 (5 bases each). Here the CDR3 reads CASSEGKGDSTDTQYF. The DNA for the CDR3 is TGTGCCAGCAGCGAAGGAAAAGGGGACAGCACAGATACGCAGTATTTT.